The next 5 T cell receptor beta chains were all read from a single sample in a study of blood T cells in healthy people across ages. A J-beta primer mix and a sample-barcoded 5' primer were used in a second PCR of about 6 to 12 cycles. From the 5' RACE reads, TCRdb called clonotypes with MiXCR, one entry per CDR3 protein. The sample includes over 1.5 million distinct CDR3 sequences, about 50% of them seen just once. The material sequenced was blood. The receptors were gathered from a woman in her thirties or forties in good health.

CDR3 sequence: CASSPRRLTASEDIQYF. The CDR3, as DNA: TGTGCCAGCAGTCCCCGGAGGTTGACGGCCTCTGAGGACATTCAGTACTTC. The chain recombines TRBV28 with TRBJ2-4, with a weak D call TRBD2 (5 bases). The CDR3 has 17 amino acids. V was shortened by 5 bases and J by 8 bases, with 25 bases between the two germline ends. Germline V gene sequence: CDR1 MDHEN, CDR2 SYDVKM.

V gene TRBV3-1 combines with J gene TRBJ1-2; D remains unclear. Germline assignment: CDR1 LGHDT and CDR2 YNNKEL (reference sequence). Trimming cost V 7 bases and J 4 bases, with 16 bases left between them. The CDR3 contains 14 residues. In nucleotides, the CDR3 is TGTGCCAGCAAGTCGGAGGCTAGACCCTATGGCTACACCTTC. Encoded protein: CASKSEARPYGYTF.

V usage is TRBV29-1 and J usage is TRBJ2-1; 7 nucleotides line up with TRBD1. Germline loops: CDR1 SQVTM, CDR2 ANQGSEA. This CDR3 has 14 amino acids. DNA of the CDR3: TGCAACTCGATGAGGACAGGCTCCTACAATGAGCAGTTCTTC. It codes for CNSMRTGSYNEQFF.

This clonotype was observed a few times. The V call is TRBV9, the J call TRBJ2-6; D remains ambiguous. The germline V gene has CDR1 SGDLS and CDR2 YYNGEE. The V gene lost 0 bases and the J gene lost 2 bases, with 3 bases spanning the gap. The CDR3 spans 14 residues. CDR3 loop: CASSVVTGANVLTF. CDR3 coding DNA: TGTGCCAGCAGCGTAGTTACTGGGGCCAACGTCCTGACTTTC.

Worth noting for this clonotype: A much larger clone lies a single base off, so this may be a read error. This chain uses TRBV6-6 with TRBJ2-1, with D unresolved. The V gene lost 2 bases and the J gene lost 10 bases, with 9 bases spanning the gap. Germline loops: CDR1 MNHNY, CDR2 SVGAGI (reference sequence). The CDR3 has 12 amino acids. CDR3 protein: CASSYERSEQFF. The CDR3 DNA follows: TGTGCCAGCAGTTACGAGCGCAGCGAGCAGTTCTTC.